The rows below give T cell receptor beta chains drawn from one sample of a study of T cell repertoires in cytomegalovirus infection. Antigens for these TCRs are unknown. One entry per CDR3 protein results from TCRdb running MiXCR on the reads. The sample carries roughly 800,000 distinct CDR3 sequences, roughly 29% recorded once. Sequenced here: cultured CD8+ T cells from PBMCs, sampled from culture after CMV antigen stimulation. All receptors come from a human donor in good health (CMV status not recorded). Some clones in this sample may be carry-over from other donors' samples. The CDR3 runs from the conserved cysteine through the conserved F or W. D genes are given only for firm matches. Clone size is not always given. Where it is, it says once, few, many or a class for expanded clones.

D	V	size	J	CDR3	DNA
TRBD1	TRBV11-2	many	TRBJ1-1	CASSFPRDRVFTTEAFF	TGTGCCAGCAGCTTCCCCCGGGACAGGGTGTTTACGACTGAAGCTTTCTTT
NA	TRBV11-3	few	TRBJ2-1	CASSTRTASNHNEQFF	TGTGCCAGCAGCACCAGGACAGCTTCGAATCACAATGAGCAGTTCTTC
NA	TRBV4-1	many	TRBJ1-1	CASSHLRDPAEAFF	TGCGCCAGCAGCCACTTACGGGACCCTGCCGAAGCTTTCTTT
TRBD1	TRBV6-1	NA	TRBJ2-5	CASRGTGGLETQYF	TGTGCCAGCAGGGGGACAGGGGGTTTGGAGACCCAGTACTTC
NA	TRBV27	NA	TRBJ2-1	CASFTQGYNEQFF	TGTGCCAGCTTCACCCAGGGCTACAATGAGCAGTTCTTC
NA	TRBV6-5	NA	TRBJ1-1	CASSYRDGTLNTEAFF	TGTGCCAGCAGTTATAGGGACGGAACCTTGAACACTGAAGCTTTCTTT
NA	TRBV6-1	NA	TRBJ1-2	CASSEGSGALNYGYTF	TGTGCCAGCAGTGAAGGGTCGGGGGCACTCAACTATGGCTACACCTTC
TRBD1	TRBV6-2/TRBV6-3	NA	TRBJ1-5	CASSARQGAGQPQHF	TGTGCCAGCAGTGCCCGACAGGGGGCCGGACAGCCCCAGCATTTT
NA	TRBV7-4	NA	TRBJ1-1	CANSPPGGSMNTEAFF	TGTGCCAACAGCCCCCCCGGGGGCTCGATGAACACTGAAGCTTTCTTT
NA	TRBV2	NA	TRBJ2-2	CATERDTGELFF	TGTGCAACTGAAAGGGACACCGGGGAGCTGTTTTTT
NA	TRBV15	NA	TRBJ2-3	CATSPGLAASTDTQYF	TGTGCCACCAGCCCCGGGTTAGCAGCTAGCACAGATACGCAGTATTTT
NA	TRBV7-8	few	TRBJ2-1	CASSLVSRTYNEQFF	TGTGCCAGCAGCTTAGTGAGCAGGACATACAATGAGCAGTTCTTC
TRBD1	TRBV7-2	many	TRBJ2-5	CASSLFGQGGETQYF	TGTGCCAGCAGCTTATTTGGACAGGGAGGAGAGACCCAGTACTTC
TRBD1	TRBV6-5	few	TRBJ2-6	CASSYQGQGGPIGSGANVLTF	TGTGCCAGCAGTTACCAGGGACAGGGGGGACCGATCGGCTCTGGGGCCAACGTCCTGACTTTC
NA	TRBV7-2	many	TRBJ1-6	CASSLWAVESPLHF	TGTGCCAGCAGCTTATGGGCCGTGGAGTCACCCCTCCACTTT
NA	TRBV6-6	NA	TRBJ2-1	CASSAGPYNEQFF	TGTGCCAGCAGCGCAGGGCCGTACAATGAGCAGTTCTTC
NA	TRBV12-3/TRBV12-4	NA	TRBJ2-1	CASSATTDHNEQFF	TGTGCCAGCAGCGCCACGACGGACCACAATGAGCAGTTCTTC
NA	TRBV4-1	NA	TRBJ1-5	CASSRSGGSQPQHF	TGCGCCAGCAGCCGATCTGGTGGAAGTCAGCCCCAGCATTTT
NA	TRBV20-1	NA	TRBJ2-2	CSAPSLGTGELFF	TGCAGTGCGCCGAGTTTGGGCACCGGGGAGCTGTTTTTT
TRBD2	TRBV7-7	few	TRBJ2-1	CASSLAEGRSGGAYNEQFF	TGTGCTAGCAGCTTAGCGGAGGGTCGGAGCGGGGGGGCATACAATGAGCAGTTCTTC
TRBD2	TRBV2	NA	TRBJ2-1	CASSEGGGYNEQFF	TGTGCCAGCAGTGAAGGCGGGGGATACAATGAGCAGTTCTTC
NA	TRBV7-4	NA	TRBJ2-5	CASSLPAGRGETQYF	TGTGCCAGCAGCCTTCCCGCAGGGCGCGGGGAGACCCAGTACTTC
TRBD1	TRBV7-2	many	TRBJ2-5	CASRTGVLRRETQYF	TGTGCCAGCAGAACAGGGGTCCTGAGGAGGGAGACCCAGTACTTC
NA	TRBV27	NA	TRBJ2-1	CASSHAGTEQFF	TGTGCCAGCAGTCACGCGGGGACCGAGCAGTTCTTC
NA	TRBV29-1	NA	TRBJ1-2	CSVEDRGYGYTF	TGCAGCGTTGAAGATCGGGGCTATGGCTACACCTTC
TRBD1	TRBV3-1	few	TRBJ1-5	CASSQGQGGQPQHF	TGTGCCAGCAGCCAAGGACAGGGAGGACAGCCCCAGCATTTT
TRBD2	TRBV27	few	TRBJ2-5	CASSTAGGRRETQYF	TGTGCCAGCAGTACAGCGGGGGGGCGACGAGAGACCCAGTACTTC